This TCR beta chain was recorded in a study of blood T cell repertoires in COVID-19. Produced via immunoSEQ multiplex PCR; TCRdb's table is partial and in-frame only. The table records approximately 500,000 clones, roughly nine tenths of them present only once. Only one count was recorded for this clone. Germline V gene data show CDR1 as LGHDT and CDR2 as YNNKEL (reference sequence). The ends lost 1 base at V and 3 bases at J; junction bases unmatched: 5. The length of the CDR3 is 15 residues. This clonotype was obtained from a woman aged 45-65 years with COVID-19, enrolled during active disease. Sample: peripheral blood. The V gene is TRBV3-1 (or the pseudogene TRBV3-2), the J gene TRBJ2-7; 8 bases agree with TRBD1. The CDR3 coding sequence is TGTGCCAGCAGCCAAGCGACAGGGGCGAACTACGAGCAGTACTTC. Protein product: CASSQATGANYEQYF.